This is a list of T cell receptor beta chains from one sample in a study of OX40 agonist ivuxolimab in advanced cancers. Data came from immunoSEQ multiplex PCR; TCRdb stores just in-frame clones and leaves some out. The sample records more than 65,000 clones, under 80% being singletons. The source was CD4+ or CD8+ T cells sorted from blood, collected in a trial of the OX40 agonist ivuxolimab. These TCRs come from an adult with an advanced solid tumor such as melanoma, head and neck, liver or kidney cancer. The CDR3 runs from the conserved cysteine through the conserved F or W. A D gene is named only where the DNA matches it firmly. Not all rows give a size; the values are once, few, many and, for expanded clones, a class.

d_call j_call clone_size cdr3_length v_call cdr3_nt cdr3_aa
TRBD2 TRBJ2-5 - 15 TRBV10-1 TGCGCCAGCAGTGATACGGGAGGGATACAAGAGACCCAGTACTTC CASSDTGGIQETQYF
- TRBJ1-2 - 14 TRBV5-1 TGCGCCAGCAGCTTGGAGGGCAGGGTGTATGGCTACACCTTC CASSLEGRVYGYTF
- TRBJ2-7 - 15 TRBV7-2 TGTGCCAGCAGCTTAGCGGGAGTGTATGCCTACGAGCAGTACTTC CASSLAGVYAYEQYF
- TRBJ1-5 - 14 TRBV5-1 TGCGCCAGCAGCTTGGACGGCCGGCGGCAGCCCCAGCATTTT CASSLDGRRQPQHF
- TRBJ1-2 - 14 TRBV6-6 TGTGCCAGCAGTTATAGGGACACTAACTATGGCTACACCTTC CASSYRDTNYGYTF
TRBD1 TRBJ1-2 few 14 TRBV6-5 TGTGCCAGCAGTAACGCGGACAGGAACTATGGCTACACCTTC CASSNADRNYGYTF
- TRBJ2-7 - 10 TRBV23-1 TGCCAGGGGCGCACGTACGAGCAGTACTTC CQGRTYEQYF
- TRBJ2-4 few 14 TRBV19 TGTGCCAGTAGTCTGGACAGCGAAGTAAACATTCAGTACTTC CASSLDSEVNIQYF
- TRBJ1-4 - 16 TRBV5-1 TGCGCCAGCAGCTTTTCAGCTATCGGGGCTAATGAAAAACTGTTTTTT CASSFSAIGANEKLFF
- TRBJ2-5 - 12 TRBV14 TGTGCCAGCAGCCACTTTAGAGAGACCCAGTACTTC CASSHFRETQYF
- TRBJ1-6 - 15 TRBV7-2 TGTGCCAGCACCCAGGACATCTCCTATAATTCACCCCTCCACTTT CASTQDISYNSPLHF
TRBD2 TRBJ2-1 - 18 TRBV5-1 TGCGCCAGCAGCCACGGACTAGCGGGAGGAGTATCCTACAATGAGCAGTTCTTC CASSHGLAGGVSYNEQFF
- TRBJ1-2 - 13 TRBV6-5 TGTGCCAGCAGTTACGGGAGGGCTTTTGGCTACACCTTC CASSYGRAFGYTF